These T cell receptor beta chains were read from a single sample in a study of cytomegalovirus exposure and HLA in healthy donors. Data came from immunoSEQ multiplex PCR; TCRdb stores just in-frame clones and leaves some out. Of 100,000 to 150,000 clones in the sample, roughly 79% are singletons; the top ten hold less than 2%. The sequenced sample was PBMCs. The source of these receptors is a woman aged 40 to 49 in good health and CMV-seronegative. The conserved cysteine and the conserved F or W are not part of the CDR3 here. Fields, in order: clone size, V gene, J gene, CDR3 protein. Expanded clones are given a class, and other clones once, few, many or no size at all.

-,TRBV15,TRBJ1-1,ATSRDAGPEAF
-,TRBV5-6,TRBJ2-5,ASSSRTGFETQY
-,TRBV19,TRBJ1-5,ASSIGTGWNQPQH
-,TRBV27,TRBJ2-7,ASSLSGGEVYEQY
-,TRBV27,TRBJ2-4,ASSFTLGGFGIQY
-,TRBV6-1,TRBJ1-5,ASVMIGDQPQH
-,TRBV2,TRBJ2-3,ASSVADTDTQY
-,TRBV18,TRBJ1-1,ASRGAGGPDTEAF
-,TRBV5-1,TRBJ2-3,ASSQGTGPTDTQY
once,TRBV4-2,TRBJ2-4,ASSHLLLGQVNQY
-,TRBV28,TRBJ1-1,ASSLTGGSLGTEAF
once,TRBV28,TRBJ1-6,ASSPSSYNSPLH
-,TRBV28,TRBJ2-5,ASSPSGAGVHQETQY
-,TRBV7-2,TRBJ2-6,ASSTPQGTGANGLT
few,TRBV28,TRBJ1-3,ASSQTADRSGNTIY
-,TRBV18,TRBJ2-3,ASSPGVRTGADTQY
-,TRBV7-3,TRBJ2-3,ASSFGVRTGGDTQY